The 26 T cell receptor beta chains below were found in one sample sequenced in a study of cytomegalovirus exposure and HLA in healthy donors. PCR involved 60 Vbeta and 13 Jbeta primers. Sequencing used immunoSEQ multiplex PCR; TCRdb keeps in-frame clones, though not all of them. The table shows approximately 130,000 clones, with around four fifths occurring only once. Source material: PBMCs. The receptors were gathered from a woman aged 40-49 years in good health and CMV-seropositive.

The genes are TRBV11-2 and TRBJ2-1; no clear D gene. Between the trimmed V and J ends, which lost 0 bases and 7 bases, there was a span of 13 bases. The V gene's germline CDR1 is SGHAT and CDR2 FQNNGV. The CDR3 is 15 residues long. The CDR3 DNA sequence: TGTGCCAGCAGCTTAGATTACAGAATGTGGAATGAGCAGTTCTTC. Translating it yields CASSLDYRMWNEQFF. The full variable domain, completed using reference TRBV11-2 and TRBJ2-1, is EAGVAQSPRYKIIEKRQSVAFWCNPISGHATLYWYQQILGQGPKLLIQFQNNGVVDDSQLPKDRFSAERLKGVDSTLKIQPAKLEDSAVYLCASSLDYRMWNEQFFGPGTRLTVL.

J is TRBJ2-6 and V is TRBV5-4, with TRBD2 matching over 15 bases. Per the germline V gene, CDR1 is SGHNT and CDR2 is YYREEE (reference sequence). Losses at the gene ends were 3 bases for V and 11 bases for J; bases not matched to a gene: 6. The CDR3 covers 16 residues. This CDR3 reads CASSSGLAGGPDVLTF. As DNA, the CDR3 is TGTGCCAGCAGCTCCGGACTAGCGGGAGGGCCGGACGTCCTGACTTTC.

V and J are TRBV5-1 and TRBJ2-1; TRBD1 agrees at 11 bases. CDR1 is SGHRS and CDR2 is YFSETQ in the germline V gene. The CDR3 length is 16 residues. V was pared by 4 bases and J by 7 bases, with 10 bases of the junction left unmatched. The CDR3 nucleotides read TGCGCCAGCAGCATTGCCGGGACAGGGGGTAGAAATGAGCAGTTCTTC. This translates into CASSIAGTGGRNEQFF.

This chain joins TRBV27 and TRBJ2-7; weak D call: TRBD1 (6 bases). CDR1 and CDR2 (germline): MNHEY, SMNVEV (reference sequence). The CDR3 runs to 15 residues. Trimming shortened V by 5 bases and J by 2 bases, and 16 bases separated the two germline ends. CDR3 nucleotides: TGTGCCAGCAGTCGAGCAGGGGAATCAGCCTACGAGCAGTACTTC. Translating it yields CASSRAGESAYEQYF.

The V gene is TRBV7-2, the J gene TRBJ2-3, with D tentatively TRBD1 (5 bases). The CDR3 spans 14 residues. Germline V CDR1 and CDR2: SGHTA, FQGNSA. Trimming removed 5 bases at V and 1 base at J, with 10 bases between. The CDR3 sequence: CASSPRQRTDTQYF. CDR3 in DNA: TGTGCCAGCAGCCCACGACAGCGCACAGATACGCAGTATTTT.

This rearrangement joins TRBV6-1 to TRBJ2-2, with D uncertain. Looked up from germline, CDR1 is MNHNS and CDR2 is SASEGT. The V and J ends lost 8 bases and 4 bases respectively, with 17 bases between them. The CDR3 has 15 amino acids. CDR3 in DNA: TGTGCCAGCTCCGTTGCGACGGCGGTCACCGGGGAGCTGTTTTTT. It is translated as CASSVATAVTGELFF.

This clone was found a few times. V and J are TRBV5-6 and TRBJ2-5; possibly TRBD1 for D (5 bases). This CDR3 spans 13 amino acids. CDR1 is SGHDT, CDR2 YYEEEE, per germline. Trimming removed 2 bases at V and 4 bases at J, with 9 bases between. The CDR3 DNA is TGTGCCAGCAGCTTTGGGCAGGGAGAGACCCAGTACTTC. It codes for CASSFGQGETQYF. Combining the CDR3 with reference TRBV5-6 and TRBJ2-5 gives the whole variable domain DAGVTQSPTHLIKTRGQQVTLRCSPKSGHDTVSWYQQALGQGPQFIFQYYEEEERQRGNFPDRFSGHQFPNYSSELNVNALLLGDSALYLCASSFGQGETQYFGPGTRLLVL.

The CDR3 DNA reads TGTGCCAGCAGCTTATACGGGACAGGCTCCTACGAGCAGTACTTC. Its protein product is CASSLYGTGSYEQYF. This chain connects TRBV7-2 to TRBJ2-7, with 8 bases aligning to TRBD1. Germline trimming cut 2 bases from V and 0 bases from J; bases unmatched to any gene: 3. Germline values: CDR1 SGHTA, CDR2 FQGNSA. The CDR3 contains 15 residues.

This chain connects TRBV5-6 to TRBJ2-1; 10 bases line up with TRBD2. The V gene's germline CDR1 is SGHDT and CDR2 YYEEEE. Trimming removed 3 bases from V and 7 bases from J; junction bases left unmatched: 10. The CDR3 sequence is 16 residues long. The CDR3 reads CASSWGGSGGANEQFF. In nucleotides, the CDR3 is TGTGCCAGCAGCTGGGGGGGGAGCGGGGGGGCAAATGAGCAGTTCTTC. The variable domain in full, with the rest retrieved from reference TRBV5-6 and TRBJ2-1, is DAGVTQSPTHLIKTRGQQVTLRCSPKSGHDTVSWYQQALGQGPQFIFQYYEEEERQRGNFPDRFSGHQFPNYSSELNVNALLLGDSALYLCASSWGGSGGANEQFFGPGTRLTVL.

The chain couples TRBV4-2 to TRBJ2-6; 7 bases map to TRBD2. CDR3 length equals 18 residues. J lost 0 bases, V lost 2 bases, and 7 bases had no gene match. Germline assignment: CDR1 LGHNA and CDR2 YNFKEQ. Here the CDR3 DNA reads TGTGCCAGCAGCCAATCGACTAGCATTAGCTCTGGGGCCAACGTCCTGACTTTC. Its protein is CASSQSTSISSGANVLTF.

A few counts support this clone. The rearrangement links TRBV28 to TRBJ2-6; D gene uncertain. V lost 2 bases to trimming and J lost 0 bases, with 5 bases between them. Germline V gene data show CDR1 as MDHEN and CDR2 as SYDVKM. CDR3 length: 15 residues. CDR3 nucleotides: TGTGCCAGCAGTTTACTAGGCTCTGGGGCCAACGTCCTGACTTTC. As protein: CASSLLGSGANVLTF. The entire variable domain, with the rest obtained from reference TRBV28 and TRBJ2-6, is as follows: DVKVTQSSRYLVKRTGEKVFLECVQDMDHENMFWYRQDPGLGLRLIYFSYDVKMKEKGDIPEGYSVSREKKERFSLILESASTNQTSMYLCASSLLGSGANVLTFGAGSRLTVL.

The chain has TRBV27 and TRBJ2-3; 7 bases are shared with TRBD2. V lost 5 bases, J lost 6 bases, and 17 bases stayed unmatched. The CDR3 totals 17 residues. Germline CDR1 and CDR2: MNHEY and SMNVEV (reference sequence). The CDR3 protein is CASSLTGRLSLVDTQYF. In nucleotides, the CDR3 is TGTGCCAGCAGTCTTACCGGGAGGCTTTCCTTAGTGGATACGCAGTATTTT.

The chain employs TRBV28 and TRBJ1-2, with 10 bases matching TRBD1. Germline-derived CDR1 and CDR2 are MDHEN and SYDVKM. The V and J ends lost 5 bases and 2 bases, in that order; junction bases with no gene match: 5. This CDR3 region has 15 residues. The CDR3 nucleotides read TGTGCCAGCAGTCCCCAGACAGGGGGCAACTATGGCTACACCTTC. It specifies CASSPQTGGNYGYTF.

V and J are TRBV10-3 and TRBJ1-5; D remains unclear. V was shortened by 3 bases and J by 4 bases, with 4 bases between the two germline ends. CDR1 and CDR2 from the germline V gene are ENHRY and SYGVKD. This CDR3 has 12 residues. The CDR3 sequence: CAISDRNQPQHF. The DNA of the CDR3 is TGTGCCATCAGTGACAGGAATCAGCCCCAGCATTTT.

The genes are TRBV6-5 and TRBJ1-1; possible D gene TRBD1, 5 bases. CDR1 and CDR2 from the germline V gene are MNHEY and SVGAGI. CDR3 length equals 15 residues. The germline V and J ends were trimmed by 5 bases and 11 bases, with 24 bases remaining between them. The CDR3: CASSATLGTRGGAFF. The CDR3 DNA reads as TGTGCCAGCAGTGCAACATTGGGGACCCGCGGAGGGGCTTTCTTT.

This rearrangement joins TRBV11-2 to TRBJ1-5, with 8 bases identical to TRBD1. With V trimmed by 5 bases and J by 2 bases, 8 bases remained unmatched. CDR1 SGHAT and CDR2 FQNNGV come from the germline V gene. The CDR3 has 16 residues. As DNA, the CDR3 is TGTGCCAGCAGCCCGCAGGGGGCGGTGGGCAATCAGCCCCAGCATTTT. Its translation: CASSPQGAVGNQPQHF.

The chain carries TRBV11-2 and TRBJ2-7; D unclear. Germline V gene sequence: CDR1 SGHAT, CDR2 FQNNGV. The CDR3 sequence is 12 residues long. The germline V and J ends were trimmed by 2 bases and 6 bases, with 8 bases remaining between them. CDR3 sequence: CASSLLVGEQYF. CDR3 DNA: TGTGCCAGCAGCTTACTAGTCGGCGAGCAGTACTTC.

The chain links TRBV19 to TRBJ2-1; 10 bases line up with TRBD2. V was clipped by 10 bases and J by 4 bases; unmatched bases: 4. The germline V gene has CDR1 LNHDA and CDR2 SQIVND (reference sequence). The CDR3 loop spans 13 amino acids. The chain's CDR3 is CATGLAVYNEQFF. The CDR3 DNA follows: TGTGCCACCGGACTAGCGGTGTACAATGAGCAGTTCTTC.

This chain connects TRBV2 to TRBJ2-2; a possible D gene is TRBD1 (6 bases). CDR1 and CDR2 (germline): SNHLY, FYNNEI. The CDR3 sequence is 13 residues long. V was cut by 8 bases and J by 2 bases, with 9 bases left in between. The CDR3 DNA reads as TGTGCCAGCGGGACAAGAAACACCGGGGAGCTGTTTTTT. This encodes CASGTRNTGELFF.

The rearrangement uses TRBV6-1 and TRBJ2-1; a weak D match, TRBD2 (7 bases). The CDR3 covers 11 residues. Trimming stripped 8 bases from V and 9 bases from J, with 11 bases between. Looked up from germline, CDR1 is MNHNS and CDR2 is SASEGT. The CDR3, as DNA: TGTGCCAGCTCGGGGGGCGGTGAGCAGTTCTTC. This translates into CASSGGGEQFF.

CDR3 in amino acids: CASSQGPSGYHNEQFF. CDR3 bases: TGCGCCAGCAGCCAAGGCCCCTCAGGGTACCACAATGAGCAGTTCTTC. The rearrangement links TRBV4-3 to TRBJ2-1; perhaps TRBD1 as D (5 bases). V shed 1 base and J shed 5 bases, with 15 bases lying between them. The CDR3 extends over 16 amino acids. The germline CDR1 and CDR2 sequences are LGHNA and YSLEER.

The chain joins TRBV7-9 to TRBJ2-2, with a weak D call TRBD1 (5 bases). Looked up from germline, CDR1 is SEHNR and CDR2 is FQNEAQ (reference sequence). The CDR3 runs to 13 residues. V was shortened by 3 bases and J by 9 bases, with 11 bases between the two germline ends. CDR3 loop: CASSFPQGRELFF. Here the CDR3 DNA reads TGTGCCAGCAGCTTCCCGCAGGGAAGGGAGCTGTTTTTT. The full variable domain, in which reference TRBV7-9 and TRBJ2-2 provide the parts outside the CDR3, is DTGVSQNPRHKITKRGQNVTFRCDPISEHNRLYWYRQTLGQGPEFLTYFQNEAQLEKSRLLSDRFSAERPKGSFSTLEIQRTEQGDSAMYLCASSFPQGRELFFGEGSRLTVL.

The V gene is TRBV7-6, the J gene TRBJ2-7, with D tentatively TRBD2 (6 bases). Looked up from germline, CDR1 is SGHVS and CDR2 is FNYEAQ. Trimming took off 5 bases at V and 7 bases at J, with 21 bases between the two ends. The CDR3 totals 15 residues. CDR3 loop: CASSQNSGRLGEQYF. As DNA, the CDR3 is TGTGCCAGCAGCCAAAATAGCGGTAGGCTGGGGGAGCAGTACTTC.

Comment on this clone: The sample holds other DNA sequences that translate to the same CDR3. The chain is built from TRBV7-2 and TRBJ2-7; a possible D gene is TRBD2 (5 bases). Germline loops: CDR1 SGHTA, CDR2 FQGNSA. Deletions cut 1 base from V and 4 bases from J, with 11 bases between. The CDR3 is 14 residues long. CDR3 nucleotides: TGTGCCAGCAGCTTAGGGACGGGGTTATACGAGCAGTACTTC. Translation: CASSLGTGLYEQYF.

Only a few counts were recorded for this clone. The V and J genes are TRBV28 and TRBJ1-2, with 9 bases lining up with TRBD1. The germline V gene encodes CDR1 MDHEN and CDR2 SYDVKM. Trimming took 7 bases from V and 4 from J; bases not matched to a gene: 4. The CDR3 is 13 residues long. The CDR3 sequence is CASKLGQGYGYTF. The CDR3 bases are TGTGCCAGCAAGCTGGGACAGGGCTATGGCTACACCTTC.

The chain carries TRBV18 and TRBJ1-1, with D possibly being TRBD1 (6 bases). V was pared by 3 bases and J by 5 bases, with 13 bases between. The CDR3 sequence is 14 residues long. Germline lookup yields CDR1 KGHSH and CDR2 LQKENI. The CDR3 DNA is TGTGCCAGCTCACCCGGGGGGCGCGGAACTGAAGCTTTCTTT. This encodes CASSPGGRGTEAFF.